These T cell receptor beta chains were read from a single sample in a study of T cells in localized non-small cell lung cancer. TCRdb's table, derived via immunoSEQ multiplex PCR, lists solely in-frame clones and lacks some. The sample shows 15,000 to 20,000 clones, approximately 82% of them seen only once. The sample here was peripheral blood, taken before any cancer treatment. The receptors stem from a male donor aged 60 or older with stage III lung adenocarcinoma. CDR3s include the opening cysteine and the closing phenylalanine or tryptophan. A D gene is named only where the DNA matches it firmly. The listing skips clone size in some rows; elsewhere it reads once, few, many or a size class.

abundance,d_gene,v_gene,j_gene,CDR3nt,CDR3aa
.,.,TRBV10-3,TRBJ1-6,TGTGCCATCACCGAGGGGGTGGCTACAGGATCACCCCTCCACTTT,CAITEGVATGSPLHF
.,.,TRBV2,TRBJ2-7,TGTGCCAGTCGGTTGGACCCGCTCTACGAGCAGTACTTC,CASRLDPLYEQYF
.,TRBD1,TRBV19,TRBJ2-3,TGTGCCAGCGCCGCATTAAACAGGGGGCCTCACACAGATACGCAGTATTTT,CASAALNRGPHTDTQYF
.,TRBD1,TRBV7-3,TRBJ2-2,TGTGCCAGCAGCGCCGACAGGGGCGCGACCGGGGAGCTGTTTTTT,CASSADRGATGELFF
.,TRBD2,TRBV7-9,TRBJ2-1,TGTGCCAGCAGCGGGACTAGAAAGAATGAGCAGTTCTTC,CASSGTRKNEQFF
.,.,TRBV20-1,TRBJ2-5,TGCAGTGCCACCGCCAGGGAGACCCAGTACTTC,CSATARETQYF
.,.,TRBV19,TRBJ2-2,TGTGCCAGTAGGGAGACGTCGAACACCGGGGAGCTGTTTTTT,CASRETSNTGELFF
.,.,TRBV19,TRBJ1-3,TGTGCCAGTACAGCGAGCTCTGGAAACACCATATATTTT,CASTASSGNTIYF
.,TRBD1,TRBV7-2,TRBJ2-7,TGTGCCAGCAGCCAATTCCACGACCTCGGGACAGGGAGGAACGAGCAGTACTTC,CASSQFHDLGTGRNEQYF
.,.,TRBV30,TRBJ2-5,TGTGCCTGGAGTGTAGGGGAGACCCAGTACTTC,CAWSVGETQYF
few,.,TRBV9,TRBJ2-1,TGTGCCAGCAGCGTAGCACCCCTACTTGGGACTGAGCAGTTCTTC,CASSVAPLLGTEQFF
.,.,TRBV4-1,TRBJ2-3,TGCGCCAGCAGCCAAGAAGTTTTCCCGGTGGGGAATGATGGGGATACGCAGTATTTT,CASSQEVFPVGNDGDTQYF
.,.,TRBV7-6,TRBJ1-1,TGTGCCAGCAGCTTAGCGGGTGGACAAAGGAACACTGAAGCTTTCTTT,CASSLAGGQRNTEAFF
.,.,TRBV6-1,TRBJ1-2,TGTGCCAGCAACAAAGAGAGGATTGGCCCCTATGGCTACACCTTC,CASNKERIGPYGYTF
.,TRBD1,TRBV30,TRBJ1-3,TGTGCCTGGAGTCGTAAGACAGGGTTTGCTGGAAACACCATATATTTT,CAWSRKTGFAGNTIYF
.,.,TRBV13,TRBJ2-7,TGTGCCAGCAGCTTAGGGACAGGCGACGAGCAGTACTTC,CASSLGTGDEQYF
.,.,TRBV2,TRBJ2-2,TGTGCCAGCAGTGAAGAGCACCCGAACACCGGGGAGCTGTTTTTT,CASSEEHPNTGELFF
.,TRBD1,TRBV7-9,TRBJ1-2,TGTGCCAGCACCTGGACAGGGGATAACTATGGCTACACCTTC,CASTWTGDNYGYTF
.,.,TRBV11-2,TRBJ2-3,TGTGCCAGCAGCTTAGGGGGCAGACCTAGCACAGATACGCAGTATTTT,CASSLGGRPSTDTQYF
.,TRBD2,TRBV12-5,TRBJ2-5,TGTGCTAGTGGCTCAGGACTAGCGGGGGGGAGTGAGACCCAGTACTTC,CASGSGLAGGSETQYF
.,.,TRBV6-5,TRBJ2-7,TGTGCCAGCAGTTACTCGGACCCCTCGTTCTACGAGCAGTACTTC,CASSYSDPSFYEQYF
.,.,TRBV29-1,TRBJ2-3,TGCAGCCTCGGAGGCGGTTCTACAGATACGCAGTATTTT,CSLGGGSTDTQYF
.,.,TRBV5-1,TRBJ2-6,TGCGCCAGCAGGGAAACCTCTGGGGCCAACGTCCTGACTTTC,CASRETSGANVLTF
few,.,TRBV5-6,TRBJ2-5,TGTGCCAGCAGCTTGTCGGAGACCCAGTACTTC,CASSLSETQYF
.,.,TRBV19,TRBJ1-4,TGTGCCAGTAGTAAGTCAACTAATGAAAAACTGTTTTTT,CASSKSTNEKLFF
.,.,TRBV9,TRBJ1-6,TGTGCCAGCAGCGTAGGCTCGAATCCTGCACCCCTCCACTTT,CASSVGSNPAPLHF